This is a list of T cell receptor beta chains from one sample in a study of blood T cell repertoires in COVID-19. Only in-frame clones appear in the TCRdb table, and some are missing; sequencing was by immunoSEQ multiplex PCR. Of about 130,000 clones listed, over 80% are singletons. Sequencing was done on a sample of peripheral blood. Receptor source: a middle-aged man with active or convalescent COVID-19. The CDR3 runs from the conserved cysteine through the conserved F or W. A D gene is named only where the DNA matches it firmly. Where a row states a size, it is once, few, many or the class of an expanded clone; other rows omit it.

J | V | D | size | CDR3 | DNA
TRBJ2-1 | TRBV30 | - | - | CAWTRVYNEQFF | TGTGCCTGGACACGGGTCTACAATGAGCAGTTCTTC
TRBJ2-2 | TRBV5-1 | TRBD2 | once | CASSLEAGVNTGELFF | TGCGCCAGCAGCTTGGAGGCGGGGGTAAACACCGGGGAGCTGTTTTTT
TRBJ1-6 | TRBV19 | - | - | CASSIGQQNNSPLHF | TGTGCCAGTAGTATTGGACAGCAAAATAATTCACCCCTCCACTTT
TRBJ1-2 | TRBV18 | - | - | CASSPRGHGYTF | TGTGCCAGCTCACCACGGGGGCATGGCTACACCTTC
TRBJ1-1 | TRBV27 | TRBD1 | - | CASSSGTGGTEAFF | TGTGCCAGCAGTTCCGGGACAGGGGGAACTGAAGCTTTCTTT
TRBJ2-3 | TRBV30 | - | - | CAWRGDTSTDTQYF | TGTGCCTGGAGAGGGGATACTAGCACAGATACGCAGTATTTT
TRBJ1-2 | TRBV4-3 | TRBD1 | - | CASSPVQGIRNDNYGYTF | TGCGCCAGCAGCCCTGTACAGGGGATTAGAAACGATAACTATGGCTACACCTTC
TRBJ2-2 | TRBV7-9 | TRBD1 | few | CASSLAQGAGELFF | TGTGCCAGCAGCTTAGCACAGGGGGCCGGGGAGCTGTTTTTT
TRBJ1-5 | TRBV18 | - | - | CASSPPGQVLLQHF | TGTGCCAGCTCACCACCGGGGCAGGTACTTCTCCAGCATTTT
TRBJ2-7 | TRBV3-1/TRBV3-2 | TRBD2 | - | CASSQEVAGGLEQYF | TGTGCCAGCAGCCAAGAGGTAGCGGGGGGGCTCGAGCAGTACTTC
TRBJ2-2 | TRBV19 | TRBD2 | - | CATSSGVNTGELFF | TGTGCCACCTCCAGCGGGGTCAACACCGGGGAGCTGTTTTTT
TRBJ2-3 | TRBV10-3 | TRBD2 | - | CAISLGLAGGTDTQYF | TGTGCCATCAGTTTGGGACTAGCGGGGGGCACAGATACGCAGTATTTT
TRBJ2-3 | TRBV6-6 | - | - | CASSYLAVSGTDTQYF | TGTGCCAGCAGTTACCTAGCAGTCAGTGGCACAGATACGCAGTATTTT
TRBJ2-5 | TRBV13 | - | once | CASSLRETQYF | TGTGCCAGCAGCTTGAGAGAGACCCAGTACTTC
TRBJ2-3 | TRBV4-2 | TRBD2 | - | CASSQYLAGGGHLDTQYF | TGTGCCAGCAGCCAATACCTAGCGGGGGGGGGCCATTTGGATACGCAGTATTTT
TRBJ2-2 | TRBV27 | TRBD1 | few | CASRPDRAGELFF | TGTGCCAGCAGACCTGACAGGGCCGGGGAGCTGTTTTTT
TRBJ2-5 | TRBV19 | - | few | CASSSRDSQETQYF | TGTGCCAGTAGTTCCCGGGACTCACAAGAGACCCAGTACTTC
TRBJ2-7 | TRBV7-9 | - | - | CASSLVQGAYEQYF | TGTGCCAGCAGCTTAGTGCAGGGCGCCTACGAGCAGTACTTC
TRBJ1-1 | TRBV3-1/TRBV3-2 | TRBD1 | - | CASSHVGRGIVWSEAFF | TGTGCCAGCAGCCACGTCGGCAGGGGGATTGTTTGGTCTGAAGCTTTCTTT
TRBJ1-1 | TRBV5-1 | - | - | CASSFGQQNTEAFF | TGCGCCAGCAGCTTCGGACAGCAGAACACTGAAGCTTTCTTT
TRBJ2-4 | TRBV12-5 | - | - | CASGLFVRVWEIAKNIQYF | TGTGCTAGTGGTTTGTTTGTCCGAGTTTGGGAGATAGCCAAAAACATTCAGTACTTC
TRBJ1-2 | TRBV5-1 | - | - | CASSLFPGDGYTF | TGCGCCAGCAGCTTGTTCCCGGGGGACGGCTACACCTTC
TRBJ1-5 | TRBV9 | TRBD1 | few | CASSVGGQGHQPQHF | TGTGCCAGCAGCGTAGGGGGACAGGGCCATCAGCCCCAGCATTTT
TRBJ1-5 | TRBV9 | - | - | CASSVDLGGDQPQHF | TGTGCCAGCAGCGTAGATTTGGGGGGGGATCAGCCCCAGCATTTT
TRBJ1-1 | TRBV30 | TRBD1 | - | CAWTQGQVGPTEAFF | TGTGCCTGGACCCAAGGACAGGTGGGACCCACTGAAGCTTTCTTT
TRBJ1-5 | TRBV7-9 | TRBD1 | - | CASSSGTGKGSNQPQHF | TGTGCCAGCAGCTCCGGGACAGGGAAAGGTAGCAATCAGCCCCAGCATTTT
TRBJ1-1 | TRBV28 | TRBD1 | - | CASPPAGGYTEAFF | TGTGCCAGCCCCCCTGCAGGGGGATACACTGAAGCTTTCTTT
TRBJ2-3 | TRBV11-2 | - | - | CASSTRTTSTDTQYF | TGTGCCAGCAGCACGCGGACTACTTCCACAGATACGCAGTATTTT
TRBJ2-7 | TRBV5-1 | TRBD1 | - | CASSLKSGTESSYEQYF | TGCGCCAGCAGCTTGAAGTCAGGGACAGAATCTTCCTACGAGCAGTACTTC
TRBJ1-5 | TRBV20-1 | - | - | CSASGSGEQPQHF | TGCAGTGCTAGTGGTTCAGGGGAACAGCCCCAGCATTTT
TRBJ2-3 | TRBV3-1/TRBV3-2 | TRBD2 | many | CASSLTSGGLDTQYF | TGTGCCAGCAGCCTTACTAGCGGGGGATTAGATACGCAGTATTTT
TRBJ1-1 | TRBV5-1 | - | - | CASSPSQGVTEAFF | TGCGCCAGCAGCCCCTCACAGGGAGTGACTGAAGCTTTCTTT
TRBJ1-5 | TRBV7-2 | - | - | CASSLGANNQPQHF | TGTGCCAGCAGCTTAGGGGCAAACAATCAGCCCCAGCATTTT
TRBJ1-2 | TRBV4-3 | TRBD1 | - | CASSQGGTGRLYGYTF | TGCGCCAGCAGCCAGGGAGGGACAGGGAGGCTCTATGGCTACACCTTC
TRBJ1-2 | TRBV25-1 | - | - | CASSEQVNYGYTF | TGTGCCAGCAGTGAACAGGTTAACTATGGCTACACCTTC
TRBJ2-7 | TRBV6-2/TRBV6-3 | TRBD2 | - | CASGSTSGSSYEQYF | TGTGCCAGCGGTTCGACTAGCGGGAGCTCCTACGAGCAGTACTTC
TRBJ2-1 | TRBV7-2 | - | - | CASSFRRSSYNEQFF | TGTGCCAGCAGCTTTCGGCGGTCGTCCTACAATGAGCAGTTCTTC
TRBJ2-7 | TRBV29-1 | - | - | CSVEVGGTEKQYF | TGCAGCGTTGAAGTAGGGGGAACGGAGAAGCAGTACTTC
TRBJ2-1 | TRBV4-3 | - | - | CASSQDKGNEQFF | TGCGCCAGCAGCCAAGATAAGGGGAATGAGCAGTTCTTC
TRBJ1-6 | TRBV27 | TRBD1 | once | CASSNPRGQLSPLHF | TGTGCCAGCAGTAACCCAAGGGGGCAACTTTCACCCCTCCACTTT
TRBJ2-5 | TRBV12-5 | TRBD1 | - | CASGSGQPNQETQYF | TGTGCTAGTGGTTCGGGACAGCCCAACCAAGAGACCCAGTACTTC
TRBJ2-3 | TRBV25-1 | - | - | CASSVRDNRADTQYF | TGTGCCAGCAGTGTGAGGGACAACCGTGCAGATACGCAGTATTTT
TRBJ1-2 | TRBV5-3 | - | - | CARIAPEGGNYGYTF | TGTGCCAGAATTGCCCCAGAAGGGGGAAACTATGGCTACACCTTC
TRBJ2-7 | TRBV7-8 | TRBD1 | many | CASSLGTGGPGAMIEQYF | TGTGCCAGCAGCTTGGGGACAGGGGGCCCCGGGGCAATGATCGAGCAGTACTTC
TRBJ2-5 | TRBV18 | - | - | CASSPRSPGAQETQYF | TGTGCCAGCTCACCACGAAGTCCTGGGGCCCAAGAGACCCAGTACTTC
TRBJ2-7 | TRBV6-1 | TRBD1 | - | CASSEQGQGTYEQYF | TGTGCCAGCAGTGAACAGGGACAGGGGACCTACGAGCAGTACTTC
TRBJ1-3 | TRBV21-1 | - | - | CASSKDRGCGNTIYF | TGTGCCAGCAGCAAAGACAGGGGCTGTGGAAACACCATATATTTT
TRBJ2-2 | TRBV3-1/TRBV3-2 | TRBD1 | - | CASSQGTGDTGELFF | TGTGCCAGCAGCCAAGGGACAGGGGATACCGGGGAGCTGTTTTTT
TRBJ1-1 | TRBV7-2 | TRBD1 | once | CASSLGQGFEAFF | TGTGCCAGCAGCCTTGGACAGGGGTTTGAAGCTTTCTTT
TRBJ1-1 | TRBV13 | - | - | CASSLRRAISNMNTEAFF | TGTGCCAGCAGCTTACGGCGGGCAATTTCAAACATGAACACTGAAGCTTTCTTT
TRBJ2-2 | TRBV7-3 | - | - | CASSLSQNTGELFF | TGTGCCAGCAGCTTAAGTCAGAACACCGGGGAGCTGTTTTTT
TRBJ2-7 | TRBV30 | TRBD2 | few | CAWSVTSGYTYEQYF | TGTGCCTGGAGTGTAACTAGCGGCTACACCTACGAGCAGTACTTC
TRBJ2-3 | TRBV7-7 | - | once | CASSLARIDTQYF | TGTGCTAGCAGCTTAGCGCGGATAGATACGCAGTATTTT
TRBJ1-6 | TRBV10-1 | - | - | CASSEGEGNSPLHF | TGCGCCAGCAGTGAAGGGGAAGGGAATTCACCCCTCCACTTT
TRBJ1-4 | TRBV9 | - | - | CASSVQGQHEKLFF | TGTGCCAGCAGCGTACAGGGGCAGCATGAAAAACTGTTTTTT
TRBJ2-3 | TRBV3-1/TRBV3-2 | - | - | CASSQSGTDTQYF | TGTGCCAGCAGCCAATCAGGTACAGATACGCAGTATTTT
TRBJ2-7 | TRBV6-6 | - | - | CASSLQGLSYEQYF | TGTGCCAGCAGTCTTCAGGGGCTCTCCTACGAGCAGTACTTC